These T cell receptor beta chains were read from a single sample in a study of T cells after yellow fever vaccination. TCRdb re-called the 5' RACE reads with MiXCR, one entry per CDR3 protein. The sample records roughly 300,000 distinct CDR3 sequences, 7% to 10% being singletons. Sample: PBMCs, taken around 45 days after the first yellow fever vaccination. Receptors were obtained from a man younger than 30 who received the YFV17D yellow fever vaccine. The CDR3 runs from the conserved cysteine through the conserved F or W. The D gene is left open where the match is weak. Only part of the rows carry a size: once, few, many, or a class if the clone is expanded.

cdr3_length: 15; j_call: TRBJ1-4; v_call: TRBV5-1; clone_size: NA; d_call: NA; cdr3_aa: CASSLAGTYNEKLFF; cdr3_nt: TGCGCCAGCAGCTTGGCCGGGACATACAATGAAAAACTGTTTTTT
cdr3_length: 12; j_call: TRBJ1-5; v_call: TRBV6-5; clone_size: NA; d_call: NA; cdr3_aa: CASGQDNQPQHF; cdr3_nt: TGTGCCAGCGGGCAGGACAATCAGCCCCAGCATTTT
cdr3_length: 13; j_call: TRBJ2-1; v_call: TRBV29-1; clone_size: few; d_call: TRBD2; cdr3_aa: CSVEWRPGGEQFF; cdr3_nt: TGCAGCGTTGAGTGGCGGCCGGGGGGTGAGCAGTTCTTC
cdr3_length: 17; j_call: TRBJ1-1; v_call: TRBV6-5; clone_size: NA; d_call: NA; cdr3_aa: CASSYSRRGGMNTEAFF; cdr3_nt: TGTGCCAGCAGTTATTCCCGTCGAGGGGGAATGAACACTGAAGCTTTCTTT
cdr3_length: 16; j_call: TRBJ1-4; v_call: TRBV5-4; clone_size: NA; d_call: TRBD1; cdr3_aa: CASSSTVQGAGEKLFF; cdr3_nt: TGTGCCAGCAGCTCCACTGTACAGGGGGCAGGTGAAAAACTGTTTTTT
cdr3_length: 14; j_call: TRBJ2-1; v_call: TRBV5-1; clone_size: NA; d_call: TRBD2; cdr3_aa: CASSLAGGESEQFF; cdr3_nt: TGCGCCAGCAGCTTAGCGGGGGGTGAGAGTGAGCAGTTCTTC
cdr3_length: 16; j_call: TRBJ2-6; v_call: TRBV6-2/TRBV6-3; clone_size: NA; d_call: NA; cdr3_aa: CASSYSEGYGANVLTF; cdr3_nt: TGTGCCAGCAGTTATTCTGAGGGATACGGGGCCAACGTCCTGACTTTC
cdr3_length: 13; j_call: TRBJ1-2; v_call: TRBV12-3/TRBV12-4; clone_size: NA; d_call: NA; cdr3_aa: CASSPNPGIGYTF; cdr3_nt: TGTGCCAGCAGTCCCAACCCAGGGATTGGCTACACCTTC
cdr3_length: 14; j_call: TRBJ2-3; v_call: TRBV3-1; clone_size: few; d_call: NA; cdr3_aa: CASSPGPYSDTQYF; cdr3_nt: TGTGCCAGCAGTCCCGGCCCATATTCAGATACGCAGTATTTT
cdr3_length: 16; j_call: TRBJ2-3; v_call: TRBV5-1; clone_size: NA; d_call: TRBD1; cdr3_aa: CASSWGRDRGTDTQYF; cdr3_nt: TGCGCCAGCAGCTGGGGCCGGGACAGGGGCACAGATACGCAGTATTTT
cdr3_length: 14; j_call: TRBJ1-2; v_call: TRBV5-1; clone_size: few; d_call: NA; cdr3_aa: CASSLEATSYGYTF; cdr3_nt: TGCGCCAGCAGCTTGGAGGCCACTTCCTATGGCTACACCTTC
cdr3_length: 13; j_call: TRBJ2-5; v_call: TRBV11-1; clone_size: many; d_call: TRBD2; cdr3_aa: CASSLRPAGAQYF; cdr3_nt: TGTGCCAGCAGCTTACGACCAGCGGGGGCCCAGTACTTC
cdr3_length: 11; j_call: TRBJ2-2; v_call: TRBV7-2; clone_size: many; d_call: NA; cdr3_aa: CASSLFGELFF; cdr3_nt: TGTGCCAGCAGCTTATTCGGGGAGCTGTTTTTT
cdr3_length: 16; j_call: TRBJ1-5; v_call: TRBV28; clone_size: few; d_call: NA; cdr3_aa: CASSFGGGGGNQPQHF; cdr3_nt: TGTGCCAGCAGTTTCGGTGGAGGGGGTGGCAATCAGCCCCAGCATTTT
cdr3_length: 15; j_call: TRBJ2-3; v_call: TRBV29-1; clone_size: NA; d_call: TRBD2; cdr3_aa: CSVEGLAESTDTQYF; cdr3_nt: TGCAGCGTTGAAGGACTAGCGGAAAGCACAGATACGCAGTATTTT
cdr3_length: 16; j_call: TRBJ2-7; v_call: TRBV5-6; clone_size: few; d_call: NA; cdr3_aa: CASSHWGVKRTYEQYF; cdr3_nt: TGTGCCAGCAGCCATTGGGGGGTGAAGAGGACTTACGAGCAGTACTTC
cdr3_length: 14; j_call: TRBJ2-7; v_call: TRBV5-1; clone_size: NA; d_call: TRBD1; cdr3_aa: CASSLMTGSYEQYF; cdr3_nt: TGCGCCAGCAGCTTGATGACAGGGTCCTACGAGCAGTACTTC
cdr3_length: 17; j_call: TRBJ2-1; v_call: TRBV5-1; clone_size: NA; d_call: TRBD2; cdr3_aa: CASSFGTSGGGGNEQFF; cdr3_nt: TGCGCCAGCAGCTTTGGGACTAGCGGGGGGGGAGGCAATGAGCAGTTCTTC
cdr3_length: 15; j_call: TRBJ2-3; v_call: TRBV7-2; clone_size: NA; d_call: NA; cdr3_aa: CASSLFPGGTNTQYF; cdr3_nt: TGTGCCAGCAGCTTATTTCCGGGGGGCACCAATACGCAGTATTTT
cdr3_length: 15; j_call: TRBJ2-7; v_call: TRBV7-9; clone_size: few; d_call: NA; cdr3_aa: CASSKGAGIPYEQYF; cdr3_nt: TGTGCCAGCAGCAAAGGGGCAGGCATACCCTACGAGCAGTACTTC
cdr3_length: 13; j_call: TRBJ1-1; v_call: TRBV7-9; clone_size: few; d_call: NA; cdr3_aa: CASSFDSGTEAFF; cdr3_nt: TGTGCCAGCAGTTTCGACAGCGGCACTGAAGCTTTCTTT
cdr3_length: 14; j_call: TRBJ1-5; v_call: TRBV6-4; clone_size: many; d_call: NA; cdr3_aa: CASSGEAGNQPQHF; cdr3_nt: TGTGCCAGCAGCGGGGAAGCAGGCAATCAGCCCCAGCATTTT